This T cell receptor (beta chain) was recorded in a study of tumor-infiltrating lymphocytes in oesophageal squamous cell carcinoma. TCRdb reprocessed the PCR reads via MiXCR and lists one record per CDR3 protein. The sample lists about 21,000 distinct CDR3 sequences, over 40% occurring once. The CDR3 loop spans 15 amino acids. CDR1 is SGHTA and CDR2 is FQGTGA in the germline V gene. Source material: normal esophageal tissue next to the tumor. The sequence came from a male donor with esophageal squamous cell carcinoma. This sequence joins TRBV7-3 and TRBJ2-7, with 10 bases that match TRBD1. The assigned J gene may be wrong: the sequence end matches TRBJ2-5 better. The CDR3 DNA reads as TGTGCCAGCAGCTTGGTGGGACAGGGGAAGGAGACCCAGTACTTC. It encodes CASSLVGQGKETQYF.